These T cell receptor beta chains were read from a single sample in a study of vaccination and CD4 T cells after COVID-19. No antigens are known for them. Each CDR3 protein is one row after TCRdb ran MiXCR on the PCR reads. The data hold around 10,000 distinct CDR3 sequences, with 35% to 50% observed a single time. The sample taken for sequencing was CD4+ T cells from blood, cultured in vitro. The origin of the receptors is a human donor who had recovered from COVID-19. The CDR3 runs from the conserved cysteine through the conserved F or W. Each record gives: D gene, V gene, CDR3 protein. D genes are given only for firm matches.

D: TRBD1; V: TRBV2; CDR3: CACLGTGPGNTEAFF
D: NA; V: TRBV6-1; CDR3: CASSELPANTQYF
D: NA; V: TRBV7-8; CDR3: CASSLREGAQPQHF
D: NA; V: TRBV20-1; CDR3: CSATTGRETQYF
D: NA; V: TRBV25-1; CDR3: CASSEKGRSGYTF
D: NA; V: TRBV18; CDR3: CASSPQTQGTEAFF
D: NA; V: TRBV20-1; CDR3: CSARKAAGNTIYF
D: TRBD2; V: TRBV5-4; CDR3: CASSSASGGGKNIQYF
D: NA; V: TRBV12-3/TRBV12-4; CDR3: CASSLEGGSNYGYTF
D: NA; V: TRBV19; CDR3: CASSNTDLLNNYGYTF